This T cell receptor beta chain derives from a study of blood T cell repertoires in COVID-19. Study in general: T cells, B-cell-depleted T cells, or PBMCs provided the cDNA or gDNA that served as material.

Profiled with immunoSEQ multiplex PCR; TCRdb holds only in-frame clones, not every one. The top ten hold over 2% of the sample, which has roughly 430,000 clones, 70% to 90% seen once. Germline trimming cut 7 bases from V and 0 bases from J; bases unmatched to any gene: 5. Germline lookup yields CDR1 MNHGY and CDR2 SAAAGT. The CDR3 has 14 amino acids. Participants were aged roughly 18 to 100 years from 20 to 30 US areas. The specimen sequenced was PBMCs or T cells enriched from blood (not recorded which). This receptor was obtained from a woman aged 40 to 50 with acute COVID-19. V is TRBV6-8 and J is TRBJ1-1, with TRBD1 matching 7 bases. The CDR3 DNA is TGTGCCAGCACCCACGGGACAGTGAACACTGAAGCTTTCTTT. Protein product: CASTHGTVNTEAFF.